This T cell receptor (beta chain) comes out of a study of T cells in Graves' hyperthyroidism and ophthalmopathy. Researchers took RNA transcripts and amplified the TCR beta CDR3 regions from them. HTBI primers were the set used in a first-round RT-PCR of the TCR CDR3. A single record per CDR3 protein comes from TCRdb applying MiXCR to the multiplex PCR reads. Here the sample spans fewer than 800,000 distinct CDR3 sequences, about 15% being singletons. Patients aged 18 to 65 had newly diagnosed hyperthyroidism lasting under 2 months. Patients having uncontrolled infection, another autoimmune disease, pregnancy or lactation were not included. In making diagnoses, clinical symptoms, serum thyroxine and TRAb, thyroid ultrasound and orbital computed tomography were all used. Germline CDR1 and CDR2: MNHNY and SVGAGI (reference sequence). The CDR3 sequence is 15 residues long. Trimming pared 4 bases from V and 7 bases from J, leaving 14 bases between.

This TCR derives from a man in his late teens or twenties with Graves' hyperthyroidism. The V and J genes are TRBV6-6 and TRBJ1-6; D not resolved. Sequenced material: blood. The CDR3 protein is CASSSSTGGNSPLHF. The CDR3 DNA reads TGTGCCAGCAGTTCCTCGACGGGAGGCAATTCACCCCTCCACTTT.